Following are 21 T cell receptor beta chains from one sample sequenced in a study of early T cells in non-severe SARS-CoV-2 infection. TCRdb re-analysed the 5' RACE reads in MiXCR, keeping a single row per CDR3 protein. The sample shows more than 80,000 distinct CDR3 sequences, around an eighth of them seen only once. Sequenced input: whole blood. The receptors were gathered from an adult who was a healthcare worker with PCR-confirmed SARS-CoV-2 infection or an uninfected control (not recorded which).

This clonotype was detected only a few times. The gene calls are TRBV7-2 and TRBJ2-5, with TRBD2 identical over 7 bases. From germline, CDR1 is SGHTA and CDR2 FQGNSA. The V and J ends lost 6 bases and 3 bases, in that order; junction bases with no gene match: 10. This CDR3 has 15 residues. CDR3 sequence (DNA): TGTGCCAGCAGTCGTCAGATGGCGGGAGAAGAGACCCAGTACTTC. This sequence encodes CASSRQMAGEETQYF.

In its sample, this clonotype was seen a few times. CDR3 protein: CSARDGRVLAEGNEQFF. The CDR3 coding sequence is TGCAGTGCTAGAGATGGGAGGGTCCTAGCAGAGGGCAATGAGCAGTTCTTC. The chain recombines TRBV20-1 with TRBJ2-1; 7 bases match TRBD2. Germline V gives CDR1 DFQATT, CDR2 SNEGSKA (reference sequence). V shed 0 bases and J 6 bases; nucleotides not matched to a gene: 14. The CDR3 contains 17 residues.

This clonotype was seen more than once but under ten times. The chain links TRBV29-1 to TRBJ2-7, with D possibly matching TRBD1 (6 bases). Germline V gene lookup returns CDR1 SQVTM and CDR2 ANQGSEA. Trimming left V 3 bases short and J 5 bases short, with 11 bases between. The CDR3 runs 12 residues. The CDR3 DNA is TGCAGCGTTGAGATGACAGGCCACGAGCAGTACTTC. It codes for CSVEMTGHEQYF.

This clonotype was found a few times. The rearrangement links TRBV27 to TRBJ1-1, with D perhaps TRBD1 (5 bases). The germline V and J ends were trimmed by 0 bases and 3 bases, with 8 bases remaining between them. This CDR3 is 14 amino acids long. Germline values: CDR1 MNHEY, CDR2 SMNVEV (reference sequence). CDR3 sequence reads: CASSLSGTHTEAFF. In nucleotides, the CDR3 is TGTGCCAGCAGTTTATCTGGGACTCACACTGAAGCTTTCTTT.

V usage is TRBV29-1 and J usage is TRBJ2-2; D possibly matches TRBD1 or TRBD2 (5 bases each). Between the trimmed V and J ends, which lost 7 bases and 11 bases, there was a span of 35 bases. The CDR3 is 18 residues long. CDR1 and CDR2 from the germline V gene are SQVTM and ANQGSEA. DNA for the CDR3: TGCAGCGGCCTATCCTCCGGGACGCCAAGGGAACAACCGGGTGAGCTGTTTTTT. It is translated as CSGLSSGTPREQPGELFF.

The chain combines TRBV7-9 with TRBJ2-7; weak D call: TRBD2 (5 bases). V gave up 10 bases and J gave up 7 bases, with 11 bases separating them. CDR1 is SEHNR, CDR2 FQNEAQ, per germline (reference sequence). The CDR3 totals 10 residues. The CDR3 sequence is CATARGEQYF. In DNA form, the CDR3 reads TGTGCCACGGCCCGCGGGGAGCAGTACTTC.

CDR3 nucleotide sequence: TGCAGTGCTAGACTAGCGGGACGGTACGAGCAGTACTTC. This gives the protein CSARLAGRYEQYF. J is TRBJ2-7 and V is TRBV20-1, with TRBD2 identical over 9 bases. Germline V CDR1 and CDR2: DFQATT, SNEGSKA (reference sequence). The CDR3 is 13 residues long. After removal of 2 bases from V and 4 bases from J, the junction contained 3 bases not matched to a gene.

This chain links TRBV3-1 with TRBJ2-3, with TRBD2 matching 11 bases. V dropped 4 bases and J dropped 4; count of bases not matched to a gene: 10. Germline V lookup: CDR1 LGHDT, CDR2 YNNKEL (reference sequence). This CDR3 region has 17 residues. The CDR3 loop is CASSLPTGTSGPDTQYF. In nucleotides, the CDR3 is TGTGCCAGCAGCCTTCCGACAGGGACTAGCGGTCCAGATACGCAGTATTTT.

The chain couples TRBV27 to TRBJ1-4, with D maybe TRBD1 (6 bases). V dropped 5 bases and J dropped 8 bases, with 18 bases sitting between them. The CDR3 extends over 15 amino acids. Per the germline V gene, CDR1 is MNHEY and CDR2 is SMNVEV (reference sequence). The CDR3, as DNA: TGTGCCAGCAGTCCCCTCCAGGGGCCTCGGGAAAAACTGTTTTTT. It specifies CASSPLQGPREKLFF.

At least ten counts were recorded for this clonotype. The genes are TRBV12-3 or TRBV12-4 and TRBJ1-2; no clear D. Trimming cost V 4 bases and J 0 bases, with 6 bases left between them. The CDR3 has 13 residues. Written as DNA, the CDR3 is TGTGCCAGCAGTTACAACTCTAACTATGGCTACACCTTC. Translating it yields CASSYNSNYGYTF.

The CDR3 loop reads CSAIRTANTEAFF. CDR3 in DNA: TGCAGCGCCATTAGAACTGCGAACACTGAAGCTTTCTTT. The chain recombines TRBV29-1 with TRBJ1-1; D not certain. CDR1 is SQVTM, CDR2 ANQGSEA, per germline. Trimming stripped 7 bases from V and 1 base from J, with 13 bases between. The CDR3 consists of 13 residues.

This clonotype turned up a few times. V and J are TRBV11-3 and TRBJ2-1; D might be TRBD1 (6 bases). The CDR3 has 20 residues. The germline V gene encodes CDR1 SGHNT and CDR2 YENEEA. Between the trimmed V and J ends, which lost 2 bases and 10 bases, there was a span of 33 bases. The CDR3 loop reads CASSLSRGRTLGTGTFEQFF. The DNA for the CDR3 is TGTGCCAGCAGCTTAAGCAGGGGCCGAACATTGGGTACCGGAACATTCGAGCAGTTCTTC. The variable domain in full, with the rest retrieved from reference TRBV11-3 and TRBJ2-1, is EAGVVQSPRYKIIEKKQPVAFWCNPISGHNTLYWYLQNLGQGPELLIRYENEEAVDDSQLPKDRFSAERLKGVDSTLKIQPAELGDSAVYLCASSLSRGRTLGTGTFEQFFGPGTRLTVL.

The chain couples TRBV28 to TRBJ1-4; 7 positions agree with TRBD1. The trim removed 7 bases at V and 8 bases at J, leaving 10 bases unmatched. CDR1 is MDHEN and CDR2 is SYDVKM in the germline V gene. This CDR3 is 14 amino acids long. The CDR3 nucleotides read TGTGCCAGCATTGATACAGGGGCGGGGGAAAAACTGTTTTTT. Its translation: CASIDTGAGEKLFF. Filled out from reference TRBV28 and TRBJ1-4, the complete variable domain reads DVKVTQSSRYLVKRTGEKVFLECVQDMDHENMFWYRQDPGLGLRLIYFSYDVKMKEKGDIPEGYSVSREKKERFSLILESASTNQTSMYLCASIDTGAGEKLFFGSGTQLSVL.

This clonotype occurred a few times. The chain joins TRBV7-9 to TRBJ2-1; 8 bases match TRBD1. Germline V gives CDR1 SEHNR, CDR2 FQNEAQ (reference sequence). This CDR3 contains 13 residues. J lost 6 bases, V lost 4 bases, and 2 bases had no gene match. DNA of the CDR3: TGTGCCAGCAGCTACGGGACAGGCAATGAGCAGTTCTTC. Its protein is CASSYGTGNEQFF.

This clonotype was seen a few times. This sequence joins TRBV20-1 and TRBJ2-7, with D possibly called TRBD1 or TRBD2 (5 bases each). The CDR3 is 11 amino acids. The germline V gene has CDR1 DFQATT and CDR2 SNEGSKA (reference sequence). Trimming took 5 bases from V and 6 from J, leaving 11 bases between them. In DNA form, the CDR3 reads TGCAGTGCTCCGGGGCCCGTCGAGCAGTACTTC. It yields the protein CSAPGPVEQYF.

The V call is TRBV18, the J call TRBJ2-5; TRBD2 matches 11 bases. Germline loops: CDR1 KGHSH, CDR2 LQKENI. The CDR3 is 14 amino acids. After removal of 3 bases from V and 3 bases from J, the junction contained 0 bases not matched to a gene. The CDR3 sequence is CASSPTSGEETQYF. In nucleotides, the CDR3 is TGTGCCAGCTCACCGACTAGCGGGGAAGAGACCCAGTACTTC. Full variable domain (remainder filled in from reference TRBV18 and TRBJ2-5): NAGVMQNPRHLVRRRGQEARLRCSPMKGHSHVYWYRQLPEEGLKFMVYLQKENIIDESGMPKERFSAEFPKEGPSILRIQQVVRGDSAAYFCASSPTSGEETQYFGPGTRLLVL.

This clonotype occurred many times. CDR3 DNA sequence: TGTGCCAGCAGTGTTCGAGCGGGAGGCGGCACCGGGGAGCTGTTTTTT. Protein: CASSVRAGGGTGELFF. This chain joins TRBV2 and TRBJ2-2; 9 nucleotides line up with TRBD2. CDR3 length: 16 amino acids. V lost 4 bases, J lost 4 bases, and 7 bases stayed unmatched. The germline V gene has CDR1 SNHLY and CDR2 FYNNEI.

The genes are TRBV7-6 and TRBJ2-3; D is undetermined. Germline CDR1 reads SGHVS; CDR2 reads FNYEAQ. Trimming took 1 base from V and 4 from J, leaving 3 bases between them. The CDR3 loop spans 12 amino acids. DNA for the CDR3: TGTGCCAGCAGCTTAGTTCCAGATACGCAGTATTTT. This sequence encodes CASSLVPDTQYF.

The V call is TRBV20-1, the J call TRBJ1-1; unclear D gene. Per germline, CDR1 DFQATT and CDR2 SNEGSKA (reference sequence). V lost 5 bases, J lost 5 bases, and 9 bases lay in between. The CDR3 sequence is 11 residues long. The CDR3 is CSASGVTEAFF. CDR3 coding DNA: TGCAGTGCTTCGGGTGTGACTGAAGCTTTCTTT.

The genes are TRBV7-3 and TRBJ2-5, with D perhaps TRBD2 (6 bases). V gave up 3 bases and J gave up 5 bases, with 16 bases separating them. The CDR3 sequence is 15 residues long. Germline CDR1 SGHTA, CDR2 FQGTGA. For the CDR3, the DNA is TGTGCCAGCAGCTTTTTCGGTACGGAGGGGGAGACCCAGTACTTC. As protein: CASSFFGTEGETQYF.

This clonotype occurred a few times. CDR3 protein: CSARDLTDTQYF. CDR3 DNA sequence: TGCAGTGCTAGAGATTTAACAGATACGCAGTATTTT. V and J are TRBV20-1 and TRBJ2-3; D is unresolved. The CDR3 is 12 amino acids. Looked up from germline, CDR1 is DFQATT and CDR2 is SNEGSKA (reference sequence). V lost 0 bases to trimming and J lost 3 bases, with 4 bases between them.